A single sample gave rise to the 21 T cell receptor beta chains below, sequenced in a study of blood T cells in healthy people across ages. A second PCR, run for roughly 7 to 12 cycles, used a sample-barcoded 5' primer plus a J-beta primer mix. TCRdb reprocessed the 5' RACE reads with MiXCR, giving one entry per CDR3 protein. The sample contains hundreds of thousands of distinct CDR3 sequences, around 20% of which appear only once. The source material was blood. The receptors originated from a man between 65 and 85 years old in good health.

There are a few counts of this clonotype. The CDR3, as DNA: TGCGCCAGCAGCCAAGGGTGGGGAAATGTGGCCTACGAGCAGTACTTC. Protein sequence: CASSQGWGNVAYEQYF. J is TRBJ2-5 and V is TRBV4-3, with unresolved D. The J call may be in error: the DNA end matches TRBJ2-7 better. This CDR3 contains 16 residues. Looked up from germline, CDR1 is LGHNA and CDR2 is YSLEER.

This clonotype was picked up a small number of times. The rearrangement joins TRBV7-9 to TRBJ2-1; D remains ambiguous. V shed 5 bases and J shed 9 bases, with 20 bases lying between them. In germline, CDR1 is SEHNR, CDR2 FQNEAQ (reference sequence). CDR3 length: 15 amino acids. For the CDR3, the DNA is TGTGCCAGCAGCACCATTACAGAAACCACAAGTGAGCAGTTCTTC. This encodes CASSTITETTSEQFF.

This clonotype has a handful of counts. The chain combines TRBV28 with TRBJ2-5; a weak D match, TRBD2 (6 bases). Trimming shortened V by 1 base and J by 2 bases, and 11 bases separated the two germline ends. The V gene's germline CDR1 is MDHEN and CDR2 SYDVKM. The CDR3 is 15 residues long. The CDR3 region is CASSLLAGIQETQYF. For the CDR3, the DNA is TGTGCCAGCAGTTTATTGGCGGGAATTCAAGAGACCCAGTACTTC.

Only a few counts were recorded for this clonotype. The CDR3 sequence is CATSDLPGGDSTDTQYF. CDR3 DNA: TGTGCCACCAGTGATTTGCCAGGCGGGGATTCCACAGATACGCAGTATTTT. The chain couples TRBV24-1 to TRBJ2-3; weak D call: TRBD2 (6 bases). Germline values: CDR1 KGHDR, CDR2 SFDVKD. The V and J ends lost 0 bases and 2 bases respectively, with 14 bases between them. The CDR3 covers 17 residues.

This clonotype was observed a handful of times. The rearrangement uses TRBV2 and TRBJ2-1, with D unresolved. The V end was cut by 7 bases, the J end by 13 bases, with 14 bases between. CDR3 length: 11 amino acids. The germline V gene has CDR1 SNHLY and CDR2 FYNNEI. Here the CDR3 DNA reads TGTGCCAGCACCGAACGGCATCACCAGTTCTTC. Translated: CASTERHHQFF.

The V and J genes are TRBV6-2 or TRBV6-3 and TRBJ1-1; TRBD1 agrees at 9 bases. With V trimmed by 7 bases and J by 6 bases, 9 bases remained unmatched. Germline V CDR1 and CDR2: MNHEY, SVGEGT. The CDR3 is 14 residues long. The CDR3, as DNA: TGTGCCAGCATAGAACAGGGGGCTCGATCTGAAGCTTTCTTT. Its translation is CASIEQGARSEAFF.

This chain connects TRBV5-1 to TRBJ2-5; unclear D gene. Trimming shortened V by 0 bases and J by 5 bases, and 11 bases separated the two germline ends. The V gene's germline CDR1 is SGHRS and CDR2 YFSETQ. This CDR3 has 14 amino acids. Here the CDR3 reads CASSLGLSEETQYF. CDR3 DNA: TGCGCCAGCAGCTTGGGGTTATCTGAGGAGACCCAGTACTTC.

This clonotype appeared a few times. V usage is TRBV7-2 and J usage is TRBJ2-5; 10 positions agree with TRBD2. Germline V gene lookup returns CDR1 SGHTA and CDR2 FQGNSA. With V trimmed by 6 bases and J by 2 bases, 6 bases remained unmatched. The CDR3 length is 15 residues. CDR3 in DNA: TGTGCCAGCAGTTCTGGGACTAGCGTGCAAGAGACCCAGTACTTC. It translates to CASSSGTSVQETQYF.

The sample holds a few counts of this clonotype. V gene TRBV4-2 combines with J gene TRBJ2-5; 9 positions match TRBD2. The closer fit of TRBJ2-1 to the DNA end suggests the J call may be wrong. Germline CDR1 is LGHNA and CDR2 is YNFKEQ. This CDR3 contains 13 residues. CDR3 coding DNA: TGTGCCAGCAGCCAAGGGACTAGCGATGAGCAGTTCTTC. It is translated as CASSQGTSDEQFF.

Many counts were recorded for this clonotype. This chain joins TRBV9 and TRBJ2-7; TRBD1 is a possible D gene (6 bases). The germline V gene has CDR1 SGDLS and CDR2 YYNGEE. The V end lost 0 bases, the J end lost 4 bases, and 11 bases lay between the germline ends. This CDR3 has 14 residues. The CDR3 sequence is CASSVGTAIYEQYF. In DNA form, the CDR3 reads TGTGCCAGCAGCGTAGGGACAGCCATATACGAGCAGTACTTC.

The chain recombines TRBV20-1 with TRBJ2-3; D is possibly TRBD2 (6 bases). Germline V CDR1 and CDR2: DFQATT, SNEGSKA (reference sequence). V was shortened by 1 base and J by 2 bases, with 10 bases between the two germline ends. The CDR3 is made up of 14 amino acids. The CDR3 loop is CSARAASVTDTQYF. CDR3 DNA sequence: TGCAGTGCTAGAGCGGCTAGCGTCACAGATACGCAGTATTTT.

The rearrangement links TRBV28 to TRBJ2-1; D might be TRBD2 (5 bases). The germline V gene encodes CDR1 MDHEN and CDR2 SYDVKM. The CDR3 loop spans 14 amino acids. The ends were cut back, 1 base at V and 5 bases at J, with 9 bases in the middle. The CDR3 reads CASSLYGSDNEQFF. The CDR3 DNA is TGTGCCAGCAGTTTATATGGTAGCGACAATGAGCAGTTCTTC. Using reference TRBV28 and TRBJ2-1 for the parts outside the CDR3, the full variable domain is DVKVTQSSRYLVKRTGEKVFLECVQDMDHENMFWYRQDPGLGLRLIYFSYDVKMKEKGDIPEGYSVSREKKERFSLILESASTNQTSMYLCASSLYGSDNEQFFGPGTRLTVL.

The chain uses TRBV7-2 and TRBJ2-5, with D perhaps TRBD1 (5 bases). The CDR3 contains 14 residues. Trimming stripped 10 bases from V and 5 bases from J, with 20 bases between. CDR1 SGHTA and CDR2 FQGNSA come from the germline V gene. The CDR3 protein is CAKTDHCRGETQYF. Written as DNA, the CDR3 is TGTGCCAAGACAGATCACTGCCGTGGGGAGACCCAGTACTTC.

In its sample, this clonotype was seen many times. The J gene is TRBJ2-3, the V gene TRBV2, with 7 bases aligning to TRBD1. The junction had 0 bases not matched to a gene; V was cut back by 3 bases and J by 0 bases. The CDR3 has 14 residues. CDR1 and CDR2 from the germline V gene are SNHLY and FYNNEI. CDR3 loop: CASSDRGSTDTQYF. In DNA form, the CDR3 reads TGTGCCAGCAGTGACAGGGGGAGCACAGATACGCAGTATTTT.

The chain recombines TRBV6-6 with TRBJ1-3; D is unresolved. The CDR3 is 13 residues long. V lost 5 bases and J lost 4, with 9 bases in between. CDR1 and CDR2 (germline): MNHNY, SVGAGI (reference sequence). In DNA, the CDR3 is TGTGCCAGCAGTCAACCGTTAGGAAACACCATATATTTT. This gives the protein CASSQPLGNTIYF.

This clonotype was counted many times. The CDR3: CASSPREGSVKNIQYF. DNA for the CDR3: TGTGCCAGCAGCCCTCGGGAAGGGTCGGTCAAAAACATTCAGTACTTC. The chain combines TRBV9 with TRBJ2-4, with D possibly matching TRBD2 (5 bases). V was pared by 4 bases and J by 3 bases, with 17 bases between. CDR3 length: 16 residues. Germline lookup yields CDR1 SGDLS and CDR2 YYNGEE.

The rearrangement uses TRBV9 and TRBJ2-5, with D possibly being TRBD2 (5 bases). Germline V gene sequence: CDR1 SGDLS, CDR2 YYNGEE. V was shortened by 4 bases and J by 7 bases, with 17 bases between the two germline ends. The CDR3 has 14 amino acids. CDR3 sequence (DNA): TGTGCCAGCAGCTTAGAGGGCGATGGTGGGACCCAGTACTTC. It is translated as CASSLEGDGGTQYF.

This chain links TRBV6-5 with TRBJ2-7; 14 bases map to TRBD2. The germline V gene has CDR1 MNHEY and CDR2 SVGAGI. V shed 2 bases, J shed 0 bases, and the junction held 12 bases outside the gene matches. This CDR3 is built from 20 residues. The CDR3 spells CASSYARTSGRMRVSYEQYF. Written as DNA, the CDR3 is TGTGCCAGCAGTTACGCTCGGACTAGCGGGAGGATGAGGGTCTCCTACGAGCAGTACTTC.

This clonotype has a count of ten or more. The chain carries TRBV29-1 and TRBJ2-3, with D tentatively TRBD1 (5 bases). V lost 3 bases and J lost 1, with 5 bases in between. The CDR3 consists of 12 residues. Per the germline V gene, CDR1 is SQVTM and CDR2 is ANQGSEA. The DNA of the CDR3 is TGCAGCGTTGACAGGGGCACAGATACGCAGTATTTT. Translating it yields CSVDRGTDTQYF.

The table lists this clonotype with a few counts. The chain has TRBV6-2 or TRBV6-3 and TRBJ1-1; 9 bases line up with TRBD1. Germline CDR1 and CDR2: MNHEY and SVGEGT. The CDR3 totals 16 residues. V lost 2 bases and J lost 0; bases outside the gene matches: 4. As DNA, the CDR3 is TGTGCCAGCAGTTACCGACAGGGGGGACTGAACACTGAAGCTTTCTTT. It encodes CASSYRQGGLNTEAFF.

This rearrangement joins TRBV4-1 to TRBJ1-5, with D possibly TRBD1 on 6 matching bases. Trimming pared 1 base from V and 1 base from J, leaving 14 bases between. In germline, CDR1 is MGHRA, CDR2 YSYEKL. The CDR3 runs to 17 residues. This CDR3 reads CASSQGLGGASNQPQHF. CDR3 DNA sequence: TGCGCCAGCAGCCAAGGCCTGGGGGGCGCGAGCAATCAGCCCCAGCATTTT.